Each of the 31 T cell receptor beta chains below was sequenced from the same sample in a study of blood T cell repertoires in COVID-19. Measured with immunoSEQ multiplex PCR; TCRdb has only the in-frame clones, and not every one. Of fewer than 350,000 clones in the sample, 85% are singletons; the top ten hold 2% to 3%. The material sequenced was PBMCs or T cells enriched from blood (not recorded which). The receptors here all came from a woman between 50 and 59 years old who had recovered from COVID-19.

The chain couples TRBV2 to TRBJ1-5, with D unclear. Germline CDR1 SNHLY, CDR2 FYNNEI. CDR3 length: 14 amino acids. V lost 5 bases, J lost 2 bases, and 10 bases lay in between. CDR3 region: CASSRTGGNQPQHF. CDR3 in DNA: TGTGCCAGCAGTCGGACTGGTGGCAATCAGCCCCAGCATTTT.

The CDR3: CASSRGQAATNEKLFF. The DNA for the CDR3 is TGTGCCAGCAGCCGCGGACAGGCTGCAACTAATGAAAAACTGTTTTTT. This chain joins TRBV7-9 and TRBJ1-4; TRBD1 agrees at 7 bases. J gave up 0 bases and V 5 bases, and 6 bases lay outside the gene matches. The CDR3 spans 16 residues. Germline V lookup: CDR1 SEHNR, CDR2 FQNEAQ (reference sequence).

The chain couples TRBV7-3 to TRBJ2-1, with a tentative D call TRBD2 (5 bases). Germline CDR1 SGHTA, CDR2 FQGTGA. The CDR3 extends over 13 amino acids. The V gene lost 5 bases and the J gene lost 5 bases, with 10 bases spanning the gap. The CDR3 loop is CASSRDYNNEQFF. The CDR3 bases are TGTGCCAGCAGCCGGGATTACAACAATGAGCAGTTCTTC.

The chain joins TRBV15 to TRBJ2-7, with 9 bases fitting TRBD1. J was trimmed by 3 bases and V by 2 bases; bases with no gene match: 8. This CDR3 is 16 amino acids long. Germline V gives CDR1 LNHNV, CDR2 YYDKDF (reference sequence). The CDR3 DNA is TGTGCCACCAGCAGACCTCCGGGACAGGGTTTCTACGAGCAGTACTTC. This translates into CATSRPPGQGFYEQYF.

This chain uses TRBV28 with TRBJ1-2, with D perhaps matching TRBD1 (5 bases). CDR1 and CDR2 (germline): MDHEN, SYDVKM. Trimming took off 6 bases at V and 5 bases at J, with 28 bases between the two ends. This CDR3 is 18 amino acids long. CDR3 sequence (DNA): TGTGCCAGCAGCCTTACACCAGGGCTGACCCTTGCGCCTTATGGCTACACCTTC. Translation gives CASSLTPGLTLAPYGYTF.

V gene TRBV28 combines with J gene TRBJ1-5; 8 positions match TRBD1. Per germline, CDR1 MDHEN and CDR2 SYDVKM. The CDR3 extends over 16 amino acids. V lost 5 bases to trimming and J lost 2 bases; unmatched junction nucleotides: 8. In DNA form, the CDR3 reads TGTGCCAGCAGTCCGAATCAGGGGGCTCGCAATCAGCCCCAGCATTTT. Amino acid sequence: CASSPNQGARNQPQHF.

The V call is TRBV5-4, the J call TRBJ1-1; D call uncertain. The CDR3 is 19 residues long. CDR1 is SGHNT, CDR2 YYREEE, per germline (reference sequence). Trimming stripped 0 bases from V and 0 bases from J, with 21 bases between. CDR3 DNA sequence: TGTGCCAGCAGCTTGGGTCGTCCAGGAGGCCGCATGATGAACACTGAAGCTTTCTTT. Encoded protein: CASSLGRPGGRMMNTEAFF.

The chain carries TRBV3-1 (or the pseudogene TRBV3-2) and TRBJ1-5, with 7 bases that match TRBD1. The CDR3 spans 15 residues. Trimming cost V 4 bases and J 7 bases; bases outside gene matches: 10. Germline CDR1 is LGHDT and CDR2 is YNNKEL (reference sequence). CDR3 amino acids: CASSPRGRTGQPQHF. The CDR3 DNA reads TGTGCCAGCAGCCCCCGAGGGAGGACAGGACAGCCCCAGCATTTT.

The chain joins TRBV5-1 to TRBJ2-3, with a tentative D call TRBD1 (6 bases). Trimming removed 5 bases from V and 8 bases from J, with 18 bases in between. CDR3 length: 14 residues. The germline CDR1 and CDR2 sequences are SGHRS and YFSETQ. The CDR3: CASSDRLSSGTQYF. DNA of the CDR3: TGCGCCAGCAGTGACAGGTTGAGTAGTGGTACGCAGTATTTT.

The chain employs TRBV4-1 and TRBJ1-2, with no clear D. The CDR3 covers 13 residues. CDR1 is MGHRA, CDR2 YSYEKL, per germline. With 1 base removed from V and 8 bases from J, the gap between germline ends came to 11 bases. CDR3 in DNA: TGCGCCAGCAGCCAAGTTCGGAGTTCGGGCTACACCTTC. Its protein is CASSQVRSSGYTF.

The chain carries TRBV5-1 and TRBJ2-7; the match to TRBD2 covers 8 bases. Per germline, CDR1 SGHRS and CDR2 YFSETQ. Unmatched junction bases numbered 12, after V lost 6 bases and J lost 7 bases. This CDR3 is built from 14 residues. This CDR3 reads CASTHRGGAEEQYF. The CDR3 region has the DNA TGCGCCAGCACCCACCGGGGGGGCGCTGAAGAGCAGTACTTC.

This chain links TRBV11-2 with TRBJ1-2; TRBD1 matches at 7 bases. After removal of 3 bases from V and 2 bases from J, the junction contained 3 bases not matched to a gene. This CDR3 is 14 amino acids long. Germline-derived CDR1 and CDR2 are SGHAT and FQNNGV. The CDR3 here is CASSFPTGNYGYTF. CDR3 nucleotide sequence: TGTGCCAGCAGCTTCCCGACAGGGAACTATGGCTACACCTTC.

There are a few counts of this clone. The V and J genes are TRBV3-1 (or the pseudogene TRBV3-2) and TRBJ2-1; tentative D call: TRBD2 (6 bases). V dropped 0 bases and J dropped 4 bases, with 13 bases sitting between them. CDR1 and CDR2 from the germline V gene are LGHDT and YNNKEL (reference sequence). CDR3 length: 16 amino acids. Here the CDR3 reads CASSQDSGVGYNEQFF. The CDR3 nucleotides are TGTGCCAGCAGCCAAGACTCGGGAGTGGGTTACAATGAGCAGTTCTTC.

Here the CDR3 DNA reads TGTGCCATCAGTGAGGGGACAGGGGGCGGATTCCGTGAAAAACTGTTTTTT. This gives the protein CAISEGTGGGFREKLFF. This chain links TRBV10-3 with TRBJ1-4, with 12 bases lining up with TRBD1. CDR1 is ENHRY, CDR2 SYGVKD, per germline. The CDR3 loop spans 17 amino acids. The J segment lost 7 bases and the V segment lost 2 bases, leaving 8 bases of the junction unmatched.

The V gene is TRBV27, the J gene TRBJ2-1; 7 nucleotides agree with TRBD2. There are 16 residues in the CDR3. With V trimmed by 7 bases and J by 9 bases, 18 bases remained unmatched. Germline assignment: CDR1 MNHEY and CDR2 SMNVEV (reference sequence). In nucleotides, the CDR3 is TGTGCCAGCAATCCTTGGGGGGGATCGTTCGAGCGTGAGCAGTTCTTC. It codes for CASNPWGGSFEREQFF.

In DNA form, the CDR3 reads TGTGCCAGTAGTAGACTAGCGGGAGGGCCCTACGAGCAGTACTTC. As protein: CASSRLAGGPYEQYF. This sequence joins TRBV19 and TRBJ2-7; 14 positions agree with TRBD2. CDR3 length: 15 residues. CDR1 and CDR2 from the germline V gene are LNHDA and SQIVND (reference sequence). V was clipped by 4 bases and J by 2 bases; unmatched bases: 1. Combining the CDR3 with reference TRBV19 and TRBJ2-7 gives the whole variable domain DGGITQSPKYLFRKEGQNVTLSCEQNLNHDAMYWYRQDPGQGLRLIYYSQIVNDFQKGDIAEGYSVSREKKESFPLTVTSAQKNPTAFYLCASSRLAGGPYEQYFGPGTRLTVT.

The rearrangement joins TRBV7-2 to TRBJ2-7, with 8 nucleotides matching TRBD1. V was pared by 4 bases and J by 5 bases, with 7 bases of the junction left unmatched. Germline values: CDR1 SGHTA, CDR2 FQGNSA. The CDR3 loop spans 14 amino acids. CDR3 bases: TGTGCCAGCAGCTGGACCTCAGGGGGCGACGAGCAGTACTTC. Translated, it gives CASSWTSGGDEQYF.

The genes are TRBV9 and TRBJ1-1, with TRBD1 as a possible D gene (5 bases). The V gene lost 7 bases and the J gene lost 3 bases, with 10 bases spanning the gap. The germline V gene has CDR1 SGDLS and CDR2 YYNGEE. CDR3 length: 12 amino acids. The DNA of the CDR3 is TGTGCCAGCGGTGGGGCCCACACTGAAGCTTTCTTT. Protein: CASGGAHTEAFF.

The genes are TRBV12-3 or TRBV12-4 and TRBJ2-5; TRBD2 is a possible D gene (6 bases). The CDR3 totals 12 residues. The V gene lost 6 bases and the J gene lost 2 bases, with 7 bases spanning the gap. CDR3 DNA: TGTGCCAGCAGGGGGGGTCAAGAGACCCAGTACTTC. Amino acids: CASRGGQETQYF.

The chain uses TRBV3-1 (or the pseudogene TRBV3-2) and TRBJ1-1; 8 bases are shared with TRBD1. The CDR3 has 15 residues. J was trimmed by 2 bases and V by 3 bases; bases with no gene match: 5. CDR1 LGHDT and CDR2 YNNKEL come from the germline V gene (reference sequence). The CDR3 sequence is CASSHRGPGNTEAFF. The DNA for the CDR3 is TGTGCCAGCAGCCACAGGGGGCCTGGAAACACTGAAGCTTTCTTT.

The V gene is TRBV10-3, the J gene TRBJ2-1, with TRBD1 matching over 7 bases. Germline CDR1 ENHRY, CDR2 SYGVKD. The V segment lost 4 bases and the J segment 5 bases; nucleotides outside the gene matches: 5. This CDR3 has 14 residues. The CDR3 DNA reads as TGTGCCATCAGTGGACAGGGTCAGGACAATGAGCAGTTCTTC. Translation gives CAISGQGQDNEQFF.

CDR3 loop: CASSSTRRQTQYF. The CDR3 DNA follows: TGTGCCAGCAGCTCGACTAGACGGCAGACCCAGTACTTC. V usage is TRBV7-2 and J usage is TRBJ2-5; possibly TRBD2 for D (6 bases). This CDR3 is 13 amino acids long. Trimming stripped 4 bases from V and 6 bases from J, with 12 bases between. Germline V gene lookup returns CDR1 SGHTA and CDR2 FQGNSA.

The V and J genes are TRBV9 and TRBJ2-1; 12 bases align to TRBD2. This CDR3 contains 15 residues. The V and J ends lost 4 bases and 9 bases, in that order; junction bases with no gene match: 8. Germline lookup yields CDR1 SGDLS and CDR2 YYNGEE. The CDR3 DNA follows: TGTGCCAGCAGCTCCAGACTAGCGGGGGTGGCTGAGCAGTTCTTC. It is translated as CASSSRLAGVAEQFF.

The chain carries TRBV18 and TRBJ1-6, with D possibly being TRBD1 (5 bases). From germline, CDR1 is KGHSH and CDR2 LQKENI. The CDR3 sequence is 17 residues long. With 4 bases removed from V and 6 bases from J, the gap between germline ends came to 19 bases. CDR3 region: CASSLPDRGAGNSPLHF. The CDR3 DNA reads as TGTGCCAGCTCACTGCCAGACCGCGGGGCTGGTAATTCACCCCTCCACTTT.

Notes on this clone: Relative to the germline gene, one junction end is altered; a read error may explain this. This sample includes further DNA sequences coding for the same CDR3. The CDR3 here is CSVQGTEQWNTEAFF. DNA for the CDR3: TGCAGCGTCCAGGGGACAGAGCAATGGAACACTGAGGCTTTCTTT. The gene calls are TRBV29-1 and TRBJ1-1; 7 positions agree with TRBD1. This CDR3 has 15 residues. In germline, CDR1 is SQVTM, CDR2 ANQGSEA.

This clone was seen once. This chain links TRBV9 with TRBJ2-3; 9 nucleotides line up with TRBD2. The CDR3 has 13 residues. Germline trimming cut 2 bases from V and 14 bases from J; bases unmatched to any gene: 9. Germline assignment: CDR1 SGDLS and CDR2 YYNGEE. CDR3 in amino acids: CASSVGLAQRRYF. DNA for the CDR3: TGTGCCAGCAGCGTGGGACTAGCCCAAAGGAGGTATTTT.

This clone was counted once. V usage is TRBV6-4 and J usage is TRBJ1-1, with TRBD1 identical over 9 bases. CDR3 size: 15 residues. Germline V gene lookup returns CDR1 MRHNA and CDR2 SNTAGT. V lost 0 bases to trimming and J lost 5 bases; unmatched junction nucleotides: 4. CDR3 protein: CASSDSGTGRTEAFF. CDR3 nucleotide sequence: TGTGCCAGCAGTGACTCGGGGACAGGGCGAACTGAAGCTTTCTTT.

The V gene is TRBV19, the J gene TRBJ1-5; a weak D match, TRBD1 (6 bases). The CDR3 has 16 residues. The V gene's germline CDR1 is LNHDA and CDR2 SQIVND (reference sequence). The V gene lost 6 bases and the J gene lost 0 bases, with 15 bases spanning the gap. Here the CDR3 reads CASSRGQEYSNQPQHF. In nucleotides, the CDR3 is TGTGCCAGTAGCAGGGGTCAGGAATATAGCAATCAGCCCCAGCATTTT.

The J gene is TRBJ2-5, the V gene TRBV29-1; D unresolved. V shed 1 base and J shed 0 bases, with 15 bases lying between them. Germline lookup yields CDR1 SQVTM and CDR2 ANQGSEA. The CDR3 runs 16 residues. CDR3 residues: CSVEGQAGRYQETQYF. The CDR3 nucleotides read TGCAGCGTTGAAGGGCAGGCCGGCCGGTACCAAGAGACCCAGTACTTC. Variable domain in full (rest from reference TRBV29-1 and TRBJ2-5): SAVISQKPSRDICQRGTSLTIQCQVDSQVTMMFWYRQQPGQSLTLIATANQGSEATYESGFVIDKFPISRPNLTFSTLTVSNMSPEDSSIYLCSVEGQAGRYQETQYFGPGTRLLVL.

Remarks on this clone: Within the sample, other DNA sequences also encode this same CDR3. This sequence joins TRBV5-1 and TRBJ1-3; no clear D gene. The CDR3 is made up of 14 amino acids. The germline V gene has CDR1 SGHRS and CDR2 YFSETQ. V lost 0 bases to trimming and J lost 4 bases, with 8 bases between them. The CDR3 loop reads CASSLVGSGNTIYF. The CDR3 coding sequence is TGCGCCAGCAGCTTGGTAGGGAGCGGAAACACCATATATTTT. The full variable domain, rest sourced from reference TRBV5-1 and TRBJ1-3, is KAGVTQTPRYLIKTRGQQVTLSCSPISGHRSVSWYQQTPGQGLQFLFEYFSETQRNKGNFPGRFSGRQFSNSRSEMNVSTLELGDSALYLCASSLVGSGNTIYFGEGSWLTVV.

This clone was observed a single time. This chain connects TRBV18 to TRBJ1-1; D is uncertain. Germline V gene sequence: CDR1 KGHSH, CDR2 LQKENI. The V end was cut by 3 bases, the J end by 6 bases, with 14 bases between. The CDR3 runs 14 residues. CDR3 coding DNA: TGTGCCAGCTCACCTTCCAACACCCTCCCTGAAGCTTTCTTT. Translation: CASSPSNTLPEAFF.